This entry concerns a single TCR beta chain. CDR1 ENHRY and CDR2 SYGVKD come from the germline V gene. The CDR3 extends over 13 amino acids. Each TCR library used 3500 ng of total RNA. Using the 5' RACE reads, TCRdb records one entry per CDR3 protein without DNA. This repertoire comprises fewer than 550,000 distinct CDR3 sequences; its ten largest clones make up about 2.4%. This sample is part of a study of monozygotic twins with inflammatory bowel disease. Source material: blood. The origin of this receptor is a human donor with ulcerative colitis or Crohn's disease, or a healthy co-twin of an affected twin (not recorded which). This chain links TRBV10-3 with TRBJ1-5. CDR3 loop: CAITPGGNQPQHF.